One and the same sample provided the 23 T cell receptor beta chains below, sequenced in a study of radiotherapy plus CTLA-4 blockade in lung cancer. TCRdb keeps only in-frame clones here, not all; method: immunoSEQ multiplex PCR. The repertoire holds approximately 40,000 clones, around 85% seen once, with roughly 22% in the top ten. The material was peripheral blood, obtained from a patient treated with radiotherapy plus ipilimumab. The receptors here all came from a human donor with non-small cell lung cancer whose response to radiotherapy plus ipilimumab could not be evaluated.

The chain links TRBV5-8 to TRBJ2-5, with TRBD2 identical over 10 bases. V shed 0 bases and J 4 bases; nucleotides not matched to a gene: 12. Germline V CDR1 and CDR2: SGHTS, YDEGEE. This CDR3 contains 18 residues. The CDR3: CASSLEVALAGEVETQYF. In nucleotides, the CDR3 is TGTGCCAGCAGCTTGGAAGTAGCGCTAGCGGGAGAGGTAGAGACCCAGTACTTC.

The chain recombines TRBV5-4 with TRBJ2-1, with TRBD2 matching 16 bases. The CDR3 has 16 residues. Germline lookup yields CDR1 SGHNT and CDR2 YYREEE (reference sequence). The trim removed 3 bases at V and 9 bases at J, leaving 6 bases unmatched. This CDR3 reads CASSSGTSGGAGEQFF. The CDR3 DNA reads as TGTGCCAGCAGCTCCGGGACTAGCGGGGGGGCCGGTGAGCAGTTCTTC.

The rearrangement joins TRBV5-1 to TRBJ2-7, with D perhaps TRBD2 (6 bases). This CDR3 has 13 residues. V gave up 4 bases and J gave up 3 bases, with 11 bases separating them. Germline CDR1 SGHRS, CDR2 YFSETQ. The DNA for the CDR3 is TGCGCCAGCAGCCTGGACGGGAGCTACGAGCAGTACTTC. Translating it yields CASSLDGSYEQYF.

This chain uses TRBV7-9 with TRBJ1-2, with 8 positions matching TRBD1. Germline CDR1 SEHNR, CDR2 FQNEAQ (reference sequence). This CDR3 region has 15 residues. The V and J ends lost 6 bases and 1 base, in that order; junction bases with no gene match: 7. The DNA for the CDR3 is TGTGCCAGCAGATCAGGGGGCCGGGGTAACTATGGCTACACCTTC. This gives the protein CASRSGGRGNYGYTF.

This clone has a handful of counts. The chain is built from TRBV28 and TRBJ2-3, with TRBD1 identical over 7 bases. Germline V gene lookup returns CDR1 MDHEN and CDR2 SYDVKM. V was pared by 8 bases and J by 5 bases, with 10 bases of the junction left unmatched. The length of the CDR3 is 14 residues. Here the CDR3 DNA reads TGTGCCAGCCAGTTTATACAGGGGCGAGATACGCAGTATTTT. Protein: CASQFIQGRDTQYF.

V and J are TRBV21-1 and TRBJ2-5; the table calls TRBD2, which could not be checked here. TRBV21-1 is a listed pseudogene. This CDR3 is 16 amino acids long. CDR3 sequence reads: CASSKAGLAEQETQYF. CDR3 sequence (DNA): TGTGCCAGCAGCAAAGCGGGACTAGCGGAGCAAGAGACCCAGTACTTC.

This clone was seen a handful of times. The chain joins TRBV5-6 to TRBJ1-6, with a possible D match to TRBD1 (6 bases). The CDR3 runs to 14 residues. Trimming left V 2 bases short and J 10 bases short, with 13 bases between. Germline-derived CDR1 and CDR2 are SGHDT and YYEEEE. CDR3 region: CASSFEQGRSPLHF. The CDR3 DNA sequence: TGTGCCAGCAGCTTCGAACAGGGCCGATCACCCCTCCACTTT.

DNA for the CDR3: TGTGCCAGCAGCCAGTTCAATGAGCAGTTCTTC. Translating gives CASSQFNEQFF. This rearrangement joins TRBV5-6 to TRBJ2-1; D ambiguous. Deletions cut 4 bases from V and 6 bases from J, with 5 bases between. Germline V gene sequence: CDR1 SGHDT, CDR2 YYEEEE. The CDR3 covers 11 residues.

The V call is TRBV7-9, the J call TRBJ1-4, with D perhaps TRBD1 (5 bases). This CDR3 is 14 amino acids long. V lost 0 bases and J 4 bases, leaving 6 bases between the germline ends. CDR1 SEHNR and CDR2 FQNEAQ come from the germline V gene (reference sequence). The chain's CDR3 is CASSLAGVNEKLFF. The CDR3 region has the DNA TGTGCCAGCAGCTTAGCAGGGGTTAATGAAAAACTGTTTTTT. The variable domain in full, with the rest retrieved from reference TRBV7-9 and TRBJ1-4, is DTGVSQNPRHKITKRGQNVTFRCDPISEHNRLYWYRQTLGQGPEFLTYFQNEAQLEKSRLLSDRFSAERPKGSFSTLEIQRTEQGDSAMYLCASSLAGVNEKLFFGSGTQLSVL.

CDR3 residues: CAISAQIASTDTQYF. The CDR3 DNA follows: TGTGCCATCAGTGCCCAGATAGCTAGCACAGATACGCAGTATTTT. V usage is TRBV10-3 and J usage is TRBJ2-3; no clear D. The CDR3 has 15 amino acids. The germline CDR1 and CDR2 sequences are ENHRY and SYGVKD. V was pared by 4 bases and J by 0 bases, with 11 bases between.

This sequence joins TRBV7-9 and TRBJ1-3; maybe TRBD1 (6 bases). V was pared by 7 bases and J by 0 bases, with 16 bases between. Germline values: CDR1 SEHNR, CDR2 FQNEAQ (reference sequence). The length of the CDR3 is 16 residues. The CDR3 protein is CASMWQGKSSGNTIYF. CDR3 nucleotides: TGTGCCAGCATGTGGCAGGGGAAGAGCTCTGGAAACACCATATATTTT.

The rearrangement links TRBV5-4 to TRBJ1-2, with D hard to call. CDR3 length equals 12 residues. The germline CDR1 and CDR2 sequences are SGHNT and YYREEE (reference sequence). With 10 bases removed from V and 5 bases from J, the gap between germline ends came to 15 bases. The CDR3 region is CAASVSEYGYTF. The CDR3 coding sequence is TGTGCCGCTAGCGTCTCGGAGTATGGCTACACCTTC.

This chain joins TRBV11-2 and TRBJ2-7; 8 bases are a match to TRBD1. Germline CDR1 SGHAT, CDR2 FQNNGV. The junction had 8 bases not matched to a gene; V was cut back by 1 base and J by 6 bases. The CDR3 consists of 15 residues. Here the CDR3 DNA reads TGTGCCAGCAGCTTAGGTGGCAGGGGGCGAGCCGAGCAGTACTTC. It codes for CASSLGGRGRAEQYF.

The chain carries TRBV5-6 and TRBJ1-2, with 7 nucleotides matching TRBD1. The V and J ends lost 2 bases and 0 bases, in that order; junction bases with no gene match: 1. This CDR3 spans 14 amino acids. The germline CDR1 and CDR2 sequences are SGHDT and YYEEEE. The CDR3 is CASSFRGSNYGYTF. The CDR3 bases are TGTGCCAGCAGCTTCAGGGGGTCTAACTATGGCTACACCTTC.

The V and J genes are TRBV4-3 and TRBJ2-7, with 12 bases fitting TRBD2. In germline, CDR1 is LGHNA, CDR2 YSLEER. The V gene end was trimmed by 2 bases and the J gene end by 3 bases; junction bases not matched to a gene: 5. CDR3 length: 16 amino acids. The CDR3 DNA reads TGCGCCAGCAGCCAAAGGCTAGCGGGGGGGCTCTACGAGCAGTACTTC. Amino acids: CASSQRLAGGLYEQYF.

The chain is built from TRBV19 and TRBJ1-3; D gene uncertain. The CDR3 spans 17 residues. The germline V gene encodes CDR1 LNHDA and CDR2 SQIVND (reference sequence). Between the trimmed V and J ends, which lost 7 bases and 1 base, there was a span of 20 bases. The chain's CDR3 is CASTLGVRSLSGNTIYF. DNA of the CDR3: TGTGCCAGTACCCTGGGAGTCCGGTCGTTGTCTGGAAACACCATATATTTT.

This clone occurred once. The J gene is TRBJ1-1, the V gene TRBV6-6, with unresolved D. There are 12 residues in the CDR3. With 6 bases removed from V and 1 base from J, the gap between germline ends came to 6 bases. Germline-derived CDR1 and CDR2 are MNHNY and SVGAGI (reference sequence). DNA of the CDR3: TGTGCCAGCAGACACAGGAACACTGAAGCTTTCTTT. This encodes CASRHRNTEAFF.

The chain couples TRBV9 to TRBJ2-5, with a possible D match to TRBD2 (5 bases). The V end was cut by 4 bases, the J end by 5 bases, with 15 bases between. The CDR3 loop spans 14 amino acids. From germline, CDR1 is SGDLS and CDR2 YYNGEE. This chain's CDR3 is CASSPRLWRETQYF. CDR3 in DNA: TGTGCCAGCAGCCCCAGACTATGGCGGGAGACCCAGTACTTC.

The V call is TRBV28, the J call TRBJ2-7; TRBD2 matches 8 bases. The CDR3 covers 13 residues. Germline assignment: CDR1 MDHEN and CDR2 SYDVKM. V shed 6 bases and J 6 bases; nucleotides not matched to a gene: 7. The CDR3 DNA is TGTGCCAGCAGGCAAGCGGGAGCGGTCGAGCAGTACTTC. Its protein is CASRQAGAVEQYF.

The rearrangement uses TRBV4-1 and TRBJ2-1; no definite D call. Trimming stripped 6 bases from V and 6 bases from J, with 18 bases between. There are 15 residues in the CDR3. Germline CDR1 reads MGHRA; CDR2 reads YSYEKL. The CDR3 sequence is CASSPHTTPGNEQFF. The CDR3 DNA is TGCGCCAGCAGTCCCCATACTACTCCGGGCAATGAGCAGTTCTTC.

CDR3 amino acids: CASSPNRADNEQFF. The CDR3 coding sequence is TGTGCCAGCTCTCCAAACAGGGCAGACAATGAGCAGTTCTTC. The chain is built from TRBV7-9 and TRBJ2-1; D perhaps matches TRBD1 (6 bases). Germline V gene data show CDR1 as SEHNR and CDR2 as FQNEAQ (reference sequence). The CDR3 sequence is 14 residues long. The V end was cut by 8 bases, the J end by 5 bases, with 16 bases between. Based on the CDR3 plus reference TRBV7-9 and TRBJ2-1, the full variable domain is DTGVSQNPRHKITKRGQNVTFRCDPISEHNRLYWYRQTLGQGPEFLTYFQNEAQLEKSRLLSDRFSAERPKGSFSTLEIQRTEQGDSAMYLCASSPNRADNEQFFGPGTRLTVL.

This sequence joins TRBV6-5 and TRBJ2-1, with D perhaps TRBD2 (6 bases). CDR1 is MNHEY, CDR2 SVGAGI, per germline. The CDR3 length is 14 residues. V dropped 7 bases and J dropped 7 bases, with 17 bases sitting between them. The CDR3: CASTNPGTRNEQFF. The CDR3 DNA reads as TGTGCCAGCACCAACCCCGGGACTCGTAATGAGCAGTTCTTC.

The chain is built from TRBV7-9 and TRBJ2-3; 9 nucleotides align to TRBD1. Per germline, CDR1 SEHNR and CDR2 FQNEAQ (reference sequence). The CDR3 runs 16 residues. The V and J ends lost 3 bases and 4 bases, in that order; junction bases with no gene match: 8. Here the CDR3 reads CASSLRTGAKADTQYF. CDR3 nucleotides: TGTGCCAGCAGCTTGAGGACAGGGGCTAAAGCAGATACGCAGTATTTT.